This T cell receptor beta chain was obtained from a study of technical replicates of blood from a few donors. CDR3 size: 13 residues. The germline CDR1 and CDR2 sequences are LNHDA and SQIVND (reference sequence). V was clipped by 9 bases and J by 0 bases, with 8 bases between them. Clones were read by immunoSEQ multiplex PCR, and TCRdb kept only the in-frame ones, dropping some. This table holds about 75,000 clones, 95% to 98% found once. The chain links TRBV19 to TRBJ1-4; no firm D call. The sequence was collected from a human donor in good health. Material for sequencing was T cells isolated from PBMCs. CDR3 amino acids: CASRDTTNEKLFF. The CDR3 nucleotides are TGTGCCAGCCGAGATACAACTAATGAAAAACTGTTTTTT. Supplemented by reference TRBV19 and TRBJ1-4, the full variable domain reads DGGITQSPKYLFRKEGQNVTLSCEQNLNHDAMYWYRQDPGQGLRLIYYSQIVNDFQKGDIAEGYSVSREKKESFPLTVTSAQKNPTAFYLCASRDTTNEKLFFGSGTQLSVL.